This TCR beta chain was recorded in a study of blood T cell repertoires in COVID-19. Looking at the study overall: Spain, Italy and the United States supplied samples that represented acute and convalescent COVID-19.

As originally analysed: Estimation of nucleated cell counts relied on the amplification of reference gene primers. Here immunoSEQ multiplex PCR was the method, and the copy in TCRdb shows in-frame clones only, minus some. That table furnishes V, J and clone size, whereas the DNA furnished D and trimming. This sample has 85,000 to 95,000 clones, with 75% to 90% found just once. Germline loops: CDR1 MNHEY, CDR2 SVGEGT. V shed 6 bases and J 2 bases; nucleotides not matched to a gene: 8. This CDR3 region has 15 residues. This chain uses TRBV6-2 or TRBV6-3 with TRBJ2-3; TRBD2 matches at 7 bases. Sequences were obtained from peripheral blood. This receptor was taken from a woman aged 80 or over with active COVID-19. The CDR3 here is CASSNRDYPTDTQYF. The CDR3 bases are TGTGCCAGCAGCAACCGGGACTACCCCACAGATACGCAGTATTTT.